This T cell receptor beta chain is from a study of T-cell reconstitution after alpha-beta-depleted transplantation in children. The TCRbeta library was prepared with unique molecular identifiers. TCRdb processed the PCR reads anew with MiXCR; each CDR3 protein has one entry. This sample yields 250,000 to 350,000 distinct CDR3 sequences, of which about 10% are seen a single time; roughly 9.1% belongs to the top ten. From germline, CDR1 is MNHEY and CDR2 SMNVEV (reference sequence). This CDR3 is 12 amino acids long. V lost 5 bases and J 8 bases, leaving 13 bases between the germline ends. The material was PBMCs from the stem cell graft donor, obtained from the stem cell graft. This clonotype was obtained from a human donor who donated a stem cell graft to a child with SCID. V gene TRBV27 combines with J gene TRBJ2-7, with unresolved D. The CDR3 spells CASSPGPSQQYF. CDR3 nucleotide sequence: TGTGCCAGCAGTCCAGGACCCAGCCAGCAGTACTTC.